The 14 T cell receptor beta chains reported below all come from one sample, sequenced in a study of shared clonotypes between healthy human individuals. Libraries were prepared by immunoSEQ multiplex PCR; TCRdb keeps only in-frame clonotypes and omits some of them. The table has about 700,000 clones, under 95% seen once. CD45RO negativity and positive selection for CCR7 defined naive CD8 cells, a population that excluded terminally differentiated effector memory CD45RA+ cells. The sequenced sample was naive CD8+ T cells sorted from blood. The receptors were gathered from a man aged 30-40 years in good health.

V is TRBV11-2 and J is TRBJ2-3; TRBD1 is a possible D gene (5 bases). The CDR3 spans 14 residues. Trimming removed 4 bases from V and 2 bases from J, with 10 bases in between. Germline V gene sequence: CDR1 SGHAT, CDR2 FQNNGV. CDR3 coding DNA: TGTGCCAGCAGCTCAGGACAAAACACAGATACGCAGTATTTT. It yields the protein CASSSGQNTDTQYF.

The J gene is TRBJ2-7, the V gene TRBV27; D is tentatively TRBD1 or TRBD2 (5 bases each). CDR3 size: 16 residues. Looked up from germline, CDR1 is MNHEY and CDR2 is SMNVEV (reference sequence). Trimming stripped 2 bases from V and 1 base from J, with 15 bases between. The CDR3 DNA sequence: TGTGCCAGCAGTTTAGACGCGATTGGGACGTCCTACGAGCAGTACTTC. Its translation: CASSLDAIGTSYEQYF.

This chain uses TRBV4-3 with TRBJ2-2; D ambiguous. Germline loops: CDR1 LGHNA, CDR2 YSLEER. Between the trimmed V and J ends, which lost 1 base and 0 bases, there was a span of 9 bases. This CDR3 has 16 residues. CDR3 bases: TGCGCCAGCAGCCAAGGAGTAAACTCGAACACCGGGGAGCTGTTTTTT. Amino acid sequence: CASSQGVNSNTGELFF.

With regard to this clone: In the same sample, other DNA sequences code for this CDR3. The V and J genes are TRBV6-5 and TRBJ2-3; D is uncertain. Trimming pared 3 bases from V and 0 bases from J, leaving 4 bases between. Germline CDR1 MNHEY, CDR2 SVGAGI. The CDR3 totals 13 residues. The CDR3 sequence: CASSYLSTDTQYF. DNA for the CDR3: TGTGCCAGCAGTTATCTTAGCACAGATACGCAGTATTTT.

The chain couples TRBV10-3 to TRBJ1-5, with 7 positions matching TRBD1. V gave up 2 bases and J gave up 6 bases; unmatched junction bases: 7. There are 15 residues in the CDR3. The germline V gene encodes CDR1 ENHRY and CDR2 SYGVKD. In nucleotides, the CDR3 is TGTGCCATCAGTGAGGGGCAGGGGGTAGGTCAGCCCCAGCATTTT. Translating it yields CAISEGQGVGQPQHF.

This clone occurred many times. CDR3 sequence (DNA): TGTGCCAGTGGTAGTGGGACTAGCGTCTACAATGAGCAGTTCTTC. Protein sequence: CASGSGTSVYNEQFF. V is TRBV7-9 and J is TRBJ2-1, with TRBD2 matching 10 bases. Germline trimming cut 9 bases from V and 3 bases from J; bases unmatched to any gene: 8. The CDR3 runs 15 residues. CDR1 is SEHNR and CDR2 is FQNEAQ in the germline V gene (reference sequence).

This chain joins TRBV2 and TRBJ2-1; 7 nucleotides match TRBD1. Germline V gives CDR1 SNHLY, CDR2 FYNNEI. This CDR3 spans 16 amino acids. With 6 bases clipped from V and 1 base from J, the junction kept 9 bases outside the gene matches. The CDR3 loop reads CASSHPDRASYNEQFF. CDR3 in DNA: TGTGCCAGCAGCCATCCTGACAGGGCTTCCTACAATGAGCAGTTCTTC.

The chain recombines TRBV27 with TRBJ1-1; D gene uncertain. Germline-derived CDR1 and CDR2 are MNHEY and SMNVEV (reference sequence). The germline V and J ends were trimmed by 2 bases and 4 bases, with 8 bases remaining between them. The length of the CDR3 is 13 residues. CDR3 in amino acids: CASSLTLGTEAFF. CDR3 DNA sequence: TGTGCCAGCAGTTTAACTCTGGGCACTGAAGCTTTCTTT.

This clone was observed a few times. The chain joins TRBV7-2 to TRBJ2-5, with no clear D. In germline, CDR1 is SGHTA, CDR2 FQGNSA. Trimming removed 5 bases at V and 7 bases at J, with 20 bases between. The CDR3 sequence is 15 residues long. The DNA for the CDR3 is TGTGCCAGCAGCCTTGACTGGAGCTATGTGGGGACCCAGTACTTC. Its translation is CASSLDWSYVGTQYF.

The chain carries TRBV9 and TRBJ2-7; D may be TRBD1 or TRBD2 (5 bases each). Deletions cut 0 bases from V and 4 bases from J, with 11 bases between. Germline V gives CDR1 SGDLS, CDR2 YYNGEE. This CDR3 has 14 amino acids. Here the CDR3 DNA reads TGTGCCAGCAGCGTAGCATCGTGGGGGTACGAGCAGTACTTC. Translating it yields CASSVASWGYEQYF.

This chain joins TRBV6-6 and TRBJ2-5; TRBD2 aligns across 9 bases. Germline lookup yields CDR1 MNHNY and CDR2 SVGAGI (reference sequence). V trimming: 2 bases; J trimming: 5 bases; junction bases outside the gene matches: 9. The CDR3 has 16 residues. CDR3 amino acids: CASSYPRTSERETQYF. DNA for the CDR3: TGTGCCAGCAGTTACCCCAGGACTAGCGAAAGGGAGACCCAGTACTTC.

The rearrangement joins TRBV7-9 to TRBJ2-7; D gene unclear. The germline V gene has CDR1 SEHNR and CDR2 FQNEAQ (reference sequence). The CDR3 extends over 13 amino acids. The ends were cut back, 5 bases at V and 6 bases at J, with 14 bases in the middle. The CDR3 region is CASSPEGWTEQYF. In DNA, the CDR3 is TGTGCCAGCAGCCCCGAAGGGTGGACCGAGCAGTACTTC.

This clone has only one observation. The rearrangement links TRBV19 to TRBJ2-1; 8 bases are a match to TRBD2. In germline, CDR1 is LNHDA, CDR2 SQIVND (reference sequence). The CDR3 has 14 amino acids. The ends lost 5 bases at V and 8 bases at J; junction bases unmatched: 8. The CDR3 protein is CASSSAGGIYEQFF. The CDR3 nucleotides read TGTGCCAGTAGTTCTGCGGGAGGAATATATGAGCAGTTCTTC. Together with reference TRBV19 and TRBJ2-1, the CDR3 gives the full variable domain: DGGITQSPKYLFRKEGQNVTLSCEQNLNHDAMYWYRQDPGQGLRLIYYSQIVNDFQKGDIAEGYSVSREKKESFPLTVTSAQKNPTAFYLCASSSAGGIYEQFFGPGTRLTVL.

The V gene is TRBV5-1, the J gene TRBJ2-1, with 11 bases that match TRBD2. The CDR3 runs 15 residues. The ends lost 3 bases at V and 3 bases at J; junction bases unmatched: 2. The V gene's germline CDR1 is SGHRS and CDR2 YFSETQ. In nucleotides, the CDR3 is TGCGCCAGCAGCTGGGGACTAGCGGTCTACAATGAGCAGTTCTTC. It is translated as CASSWGLAVYNEQFF.